The rows below give T cell receptor beta chains drawn from one sample of a study of neoadjuvant nivolumab and ipilimumab in lung cancer. Produced via immunoSEQ multiplex PCR; TCRdb's table is partial and in-frame only. Among tens of thousands of clones listed, 80% to 95% were seen once. Sequenced here: peripheral blood, sampled after neoadjuvant nivolumab, alone or with ipilimumab, at or shortly before surgery. These receptors were taken from an adult with non-small cell lung cancer. CDR3s include the opening cysteine and the closing phenylalanine or tryptophan. A D gene is named only where the DNA matches it firmly. Rows may omit the clone size; those that give it use once, few, many or a size class.

>TRBJ1-2|TRBV5-1|14|.|TRBD1
CASSQTGGASGYTF
TGCGCCAGCAGTCAGACAGGGGGCGCATCTGGCTACACCTTC
>TRBJ1-1|TRBV29-1|16|.|.
CSVEGADGTGMVEAFF
TGCAGCGTTGAAGGGGCGGACGGGACGGGAATGGTAGAAGCTTTCTTT
>TRBJ1-2|TRBV7-3|13|.|.
CASSQSPQILPTF
TGTGCCAGCAGCCAAAGCCCCCAAATTCTCCCCACCTTC
>TRBJ1-4|TRBV5-1|15|.|.
CASSSGGGSSEKLFF
TGCGCCAGCAGCTCGGGGGGGGGATCGAGCGAAAAACTGTTTTTT
>TRBJ2-7|TRBV18|11|.|.
CASSPDKGQYF
TGTGCCAGCTCACCCGACAAAGGCCAGTACTTC
>TRBJ2-5|TRBV5-1|13|.|.
CASSGGVQETQYF
TGCGCCAGCAGCGGAGGTGTACAAGAGACCCAGTACTTC
>TRBJ2-7|TRBV29-1|13|.|.
CSVESQPSIGQYF
TGCAGCGTTGAGTCCCAGCCTTCAATAGGGCAGTACTTC
>TRBJ2-3|TRBV5-1|15|once|TRBD2
CASSLAGTSADTQYF
TGCGCCAGCAGCCTGGCCGGGACTAGCGCAGATACGCAGTATTTT
>TRBJ2-1|TRBV4-1|16|.|TRBD2
CASNAPTSGTKNEQFF
TGCGCCAGCAACGCCCCGACTAGCGGGACGAAAAATGAGCAGTTCTTC
>TRBJ2-2|TRBV7-2|12|once|.
CASSLLAGELFF
TGTGCCAGCAGCTTATTAGCTGGGGAGCTGTTTTTT
>TRBJ1-4|TRBV6-1|14|.|.
CASSEVAQNEKLFF
TGTGCCAGCAGTGAAGTCGCTCAGAATGAAAAACTGTTTTTT
>TRBJ2-7|TRBV5-1|12|.|.
CASSLEGYEQYF
TGCGCCAGCAGCTTGGAGGGATACGAGCAGTACTTC
>TRBJ2-1|TRBV9|14|.|TRBD1
CASSFSLDRGEQFF
TGTGCCAGCAGCTTCAGCCTAGACAGGGGAGAGCAGTTCTTC
>TRBJ2-1|TRBV4-1|15|.|.
CASSQGEEIYNEQFF
TGCGCCAGCAGCCAGGGGGAAGAGATATACAATGAGCAGTTCTTC
>TRBJ1-5|TRBV15|14|.|TRBD1
CATSPQGGNQPQHF
TGTGCCACCAGCCCACAGGGGGGAAATCAGCCCCAGCATTTT
>TRBJ1-1|TRBV11-1|16|.|.
CASSLSPDGRSTEAFF
TGTGCCAGCAGCTTATCTCCGGACGGAAGGAGCACTGAAGCTTTCTTT
>TRBJ1-4|TRBV7-8|14|.|TRBD1
CASSLRQGDEKLFF
TGTGCCAGCAGCTTAAGGCAGGGGGATGAAAAACTGTTTTTT